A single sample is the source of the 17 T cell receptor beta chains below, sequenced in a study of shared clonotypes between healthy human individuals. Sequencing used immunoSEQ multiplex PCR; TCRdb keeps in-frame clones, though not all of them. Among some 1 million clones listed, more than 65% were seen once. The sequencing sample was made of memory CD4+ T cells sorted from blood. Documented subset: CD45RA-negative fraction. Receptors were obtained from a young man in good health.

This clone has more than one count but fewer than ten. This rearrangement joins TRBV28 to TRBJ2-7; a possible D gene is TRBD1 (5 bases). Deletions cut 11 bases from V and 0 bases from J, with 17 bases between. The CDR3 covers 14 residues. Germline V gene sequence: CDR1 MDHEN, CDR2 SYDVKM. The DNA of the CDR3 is TGTGCCGTACGACCACAGGTCCGCTCCTACGAGCAGTACTTC. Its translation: CAVRPQVRSYEQYF.

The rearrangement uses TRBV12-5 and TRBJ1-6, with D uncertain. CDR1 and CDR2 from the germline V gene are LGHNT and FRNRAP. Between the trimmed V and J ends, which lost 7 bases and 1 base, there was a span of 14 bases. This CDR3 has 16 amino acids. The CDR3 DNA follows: TGTGCTAGTGTGTCCTACGGAGGGTCCTATAATTCACCCCTCCACTTT. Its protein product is CASVSYGGSYNSPLHF.

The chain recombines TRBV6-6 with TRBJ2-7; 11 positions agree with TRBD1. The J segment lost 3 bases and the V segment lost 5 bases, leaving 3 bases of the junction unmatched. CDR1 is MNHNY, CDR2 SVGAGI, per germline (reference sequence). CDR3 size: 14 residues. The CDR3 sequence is CASSQGQGGYEQYF. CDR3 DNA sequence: TGTGCCAGCAGTCAGGGACAGGGGGGCTACGAGCAGTACTTC.

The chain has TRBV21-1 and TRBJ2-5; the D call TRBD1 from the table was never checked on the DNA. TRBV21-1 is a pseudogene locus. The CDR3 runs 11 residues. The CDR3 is CATHQAETQYF. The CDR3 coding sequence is TGTGCCACCCACCAGGCGGAGACCCAGTACTTC.

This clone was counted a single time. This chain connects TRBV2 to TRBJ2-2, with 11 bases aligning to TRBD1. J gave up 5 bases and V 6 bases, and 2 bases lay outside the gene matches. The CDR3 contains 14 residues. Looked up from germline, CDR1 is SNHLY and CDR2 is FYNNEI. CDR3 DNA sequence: TGTGCCAGCAGGGGACAGGGGGAAACCGGGGAGCTGTTTTTT. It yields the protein CASRGQGETGELFF.

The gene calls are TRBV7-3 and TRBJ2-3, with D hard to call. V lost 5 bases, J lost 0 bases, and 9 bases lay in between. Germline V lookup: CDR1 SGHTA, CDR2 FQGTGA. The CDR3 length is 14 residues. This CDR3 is CASSRETSTDTQYF. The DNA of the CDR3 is TGTGCCAGCAGCCGAGAAACTAGCACAGATACGCAGTATTTT.

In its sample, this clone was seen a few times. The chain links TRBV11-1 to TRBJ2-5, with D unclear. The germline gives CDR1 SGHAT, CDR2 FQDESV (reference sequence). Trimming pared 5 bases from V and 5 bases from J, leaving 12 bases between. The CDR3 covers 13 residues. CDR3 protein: CASSPRPGETQYF. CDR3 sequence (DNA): TGTGCCAGCAGCCCGCGACCCGGGGAGACCCAGTACTTC.

CDR3 DNA: TGCGCCAGCAGCTTCGTGCCACAGTCCCAAGAGACCCAGTACTTC. This translates into CASSFVPQSQETQYF. V gene TRBV5-1 combines with J gene TRBJ2-5; no definite D call. The germline gives CDR1 SGHRS, CDR2 YFSETQ. V lost 2 bases to trimming and J lost 1 base, with 12 bases between them. The length of the CDR3 is 15 residues.

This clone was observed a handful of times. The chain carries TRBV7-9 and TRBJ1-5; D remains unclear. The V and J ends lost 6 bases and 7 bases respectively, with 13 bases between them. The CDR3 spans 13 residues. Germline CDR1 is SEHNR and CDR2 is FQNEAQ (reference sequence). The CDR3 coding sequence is TGTGCCAGCAGTCCCCAAGGGCTCCAGCCCCAGCATTTT. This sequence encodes CASSPQGLQPQHF.

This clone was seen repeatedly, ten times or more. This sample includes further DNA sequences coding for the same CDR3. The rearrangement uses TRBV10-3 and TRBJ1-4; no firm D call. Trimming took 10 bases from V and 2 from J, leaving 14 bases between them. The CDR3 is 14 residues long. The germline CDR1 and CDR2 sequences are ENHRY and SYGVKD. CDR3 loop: CATAPRETNEKLFF. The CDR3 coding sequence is TGTGCCACCGCCCCTCGGGAGACTAATGAAAAACTGTTTTTT.

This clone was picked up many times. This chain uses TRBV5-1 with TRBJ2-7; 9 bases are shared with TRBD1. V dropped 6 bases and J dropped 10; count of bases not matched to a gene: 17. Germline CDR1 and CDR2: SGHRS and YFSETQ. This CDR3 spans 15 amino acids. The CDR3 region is CASNYGRDREKEQYF. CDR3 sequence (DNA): TGCGCCAGCAACTATGGCCGGGACAGGGAAAAGGAACAGTACTTC.

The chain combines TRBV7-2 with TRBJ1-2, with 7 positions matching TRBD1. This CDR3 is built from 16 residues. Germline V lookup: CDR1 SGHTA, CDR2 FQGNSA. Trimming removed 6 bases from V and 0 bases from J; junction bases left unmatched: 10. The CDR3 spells CASSLGQHRPNYGYTF. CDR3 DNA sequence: TGTGCCAGCAGTTTGGGACAGCACAGACCTAACTATGGCTACACCTTC.

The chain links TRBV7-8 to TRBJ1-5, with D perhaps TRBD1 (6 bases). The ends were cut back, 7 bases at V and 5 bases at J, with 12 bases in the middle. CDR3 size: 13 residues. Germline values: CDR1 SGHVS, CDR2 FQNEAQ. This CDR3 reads CASTGQPDQPQHF. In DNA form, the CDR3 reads TGTGCCAGCACAGGACAGCCCGATCAGCCCCAGCATTTT. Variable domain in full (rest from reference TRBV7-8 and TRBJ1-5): GAGVSQSPRYKVAKRGQDVALRCDPISGHVSLFWYQQALGQGPEFLTYFQNEAQLDKSGLPSDRFFAERPEGSVSTLKIQRTQQEDSAVYLCASTGQPDQPQHFGDGTRLSIL.

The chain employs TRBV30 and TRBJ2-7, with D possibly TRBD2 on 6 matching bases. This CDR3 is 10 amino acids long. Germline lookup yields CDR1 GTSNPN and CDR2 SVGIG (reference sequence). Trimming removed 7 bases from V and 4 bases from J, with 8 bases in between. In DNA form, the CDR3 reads TGTGCCTCGGGGGAATACGAGCAGTACTTC. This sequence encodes CASGEYEQYF.

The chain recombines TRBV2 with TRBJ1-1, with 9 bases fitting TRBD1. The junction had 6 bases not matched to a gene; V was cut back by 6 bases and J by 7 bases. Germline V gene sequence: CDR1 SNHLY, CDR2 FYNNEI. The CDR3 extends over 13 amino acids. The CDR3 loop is CASSGQGSGEAFF. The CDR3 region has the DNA TGTGCCAGCAGCGGACAGGGGAGCGGTGAAGCTTTCTTT.

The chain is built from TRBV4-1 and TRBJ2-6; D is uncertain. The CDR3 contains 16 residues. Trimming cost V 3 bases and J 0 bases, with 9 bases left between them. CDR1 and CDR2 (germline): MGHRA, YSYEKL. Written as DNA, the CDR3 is TGCGCCAGCAGCCACCCCCGGTACTCTGGGGCCAACGTCCTGACTTTC. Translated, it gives CASSHPRYSGANVLTF.

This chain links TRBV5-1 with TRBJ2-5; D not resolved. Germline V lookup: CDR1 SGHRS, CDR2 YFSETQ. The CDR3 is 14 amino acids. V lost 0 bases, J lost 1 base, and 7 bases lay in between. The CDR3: CASSLGRLQETQYF. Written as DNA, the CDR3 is TGCGCCAGCAGCTTGGGACGCCTCCAAGAGACCCAGTACTTC. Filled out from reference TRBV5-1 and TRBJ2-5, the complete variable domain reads KAGVTQTPRYLIKTRGQQVTLSCSPISGHRSVSWYQQTPGQGLQFLFEYFSETQRNKGNFPGRFSGRQFSNSRSEMNVSTLELGDSALYLCASSLGRLQETQYFGPGTRLLVL.